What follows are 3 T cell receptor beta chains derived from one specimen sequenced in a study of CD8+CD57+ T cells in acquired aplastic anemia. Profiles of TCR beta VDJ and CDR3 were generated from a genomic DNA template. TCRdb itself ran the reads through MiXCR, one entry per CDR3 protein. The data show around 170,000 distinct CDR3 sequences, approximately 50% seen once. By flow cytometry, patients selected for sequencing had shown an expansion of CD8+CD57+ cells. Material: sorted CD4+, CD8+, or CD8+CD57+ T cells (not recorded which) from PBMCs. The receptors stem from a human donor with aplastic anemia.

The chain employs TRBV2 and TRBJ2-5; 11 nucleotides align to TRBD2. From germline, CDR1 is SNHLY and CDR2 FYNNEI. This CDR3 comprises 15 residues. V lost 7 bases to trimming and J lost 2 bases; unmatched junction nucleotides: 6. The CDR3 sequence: CASTGSGGGQETQYF. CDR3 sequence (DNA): TGTGCCAGCACGGGTAGCGGGGGGGGGCAAGAGACCCAGTACTTC.

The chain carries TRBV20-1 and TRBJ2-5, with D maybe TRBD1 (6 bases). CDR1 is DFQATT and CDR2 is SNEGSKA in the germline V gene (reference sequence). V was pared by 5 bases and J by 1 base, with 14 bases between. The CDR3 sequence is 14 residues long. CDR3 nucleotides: TGCAGTGCTGGTAGGACAGAGATCCAAGAGACCCAGTACTTC. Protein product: CSAGRTEIQETQYF.

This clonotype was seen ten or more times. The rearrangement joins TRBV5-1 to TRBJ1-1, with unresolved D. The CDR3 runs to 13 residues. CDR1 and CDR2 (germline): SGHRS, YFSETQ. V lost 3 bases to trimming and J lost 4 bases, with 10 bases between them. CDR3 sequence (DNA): TGCGCCAGCAGCTCAAATAAGGCCACTGAAGCTTTCTTT. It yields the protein CASSSNKATEAFF.